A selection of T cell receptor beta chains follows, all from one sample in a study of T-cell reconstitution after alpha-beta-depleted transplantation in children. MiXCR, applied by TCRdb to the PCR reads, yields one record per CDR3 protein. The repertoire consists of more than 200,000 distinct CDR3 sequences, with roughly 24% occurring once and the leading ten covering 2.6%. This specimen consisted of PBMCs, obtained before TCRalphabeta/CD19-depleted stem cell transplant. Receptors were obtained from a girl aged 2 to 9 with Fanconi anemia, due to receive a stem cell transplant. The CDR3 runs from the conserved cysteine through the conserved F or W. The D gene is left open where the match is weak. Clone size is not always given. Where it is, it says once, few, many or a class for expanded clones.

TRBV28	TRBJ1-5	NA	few	TGTGCCAGCAGTTTATTGGGGAAAAATCAGCCCCAGCATTTT	CASSLLGKNQPQHF
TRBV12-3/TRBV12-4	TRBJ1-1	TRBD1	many	TGTGCCAGCAGTTTTCCGGGACAGGTTGAAGCTTTCTTT	CASSFPGQVEAFF
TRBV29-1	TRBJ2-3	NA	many	TGCAGCGTTGGTGAGACCTTGCGCACAGATACGCAGTATTTT	CSVGETLRTDTQYF
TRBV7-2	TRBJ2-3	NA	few	TGTGCCAGCAGAAGGGGGGCCTGGACAGATACGCAGTATTTT	CASRRGAWTDTQYF
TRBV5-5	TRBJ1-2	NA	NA	TGTGCCAGCAGCTTGAGTGCCGTCGGGGTCCCCTACTATGGCTACACCTTC	CASSLSAVGVPYYGYTF
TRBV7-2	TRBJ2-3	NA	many	TGTGCCAGCAGCCTGGGGACCTTCACAGATACGCAGTATTTT	CASSLGTFTDTQYF
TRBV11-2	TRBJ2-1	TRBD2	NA	TGTGCCAACGGACTAGCGGGAGCATTGTATGAGCAGTTCTTC	CANGLAGALYEQFF
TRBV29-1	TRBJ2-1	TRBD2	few	TGCAGCGTCCGAGCGGGAGGTAGGGGGGAGCAGTTCTTC	CSVRAGGRGEQFF
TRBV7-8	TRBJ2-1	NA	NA	TGTGCCAGCAGCTTAGCGCGGGGACAGCCGACGAATGAGCAGTTCTTC	CASSLARGQPTNEQFF
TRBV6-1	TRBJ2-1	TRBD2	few	TGTGCCAGCACCTCTAAAGGACTAGCGGGAGTAGGTCCCTACAATGAGCAGTTCTTC	CASTSKGLAGVGPYNEQFF
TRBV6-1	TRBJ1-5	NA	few	TGTGCCAGCAATGAAGGGCTTTGGGGGCCCCAGCATTTT	CASNEGLWGPQHF
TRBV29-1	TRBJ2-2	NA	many	TGCAGCGTTGTGGCAGCGAACACCGGGGAGCTGTTTTTT	CSVVAANTGELFF
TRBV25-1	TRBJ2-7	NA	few	TGTGCCAGCAGTGAATACCAAACCACAGACAGGAGCGAGCAGTACTTC	CASSEYQTTDRSEQYF
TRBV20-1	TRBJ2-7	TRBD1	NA	TGCAGTGCTTCCGATACCAAAGACAGGGACTACGAGCAGTACTTC	CSASDTKDRDYEQYF
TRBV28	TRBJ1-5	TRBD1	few	TGTGCCAGCACCCCCGGGACAGGGGATCAGCCCCAGCATTTT	CASTPGTGDQPQHF
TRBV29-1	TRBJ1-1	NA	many	TGCAGCGTTGGAGCTCACGGCGAACTCTACACTGAAGCTTTCTTT	CSVGAHGELYTEAFF
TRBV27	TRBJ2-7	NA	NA	TGTGCCAGCAGCCAAATCAAACGGGGTGAGCAGTACTTC	CASSQIKRGEQYF
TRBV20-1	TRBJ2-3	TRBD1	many	TGCAGTGCTAGAGACCCGGGACAGGGTACAGATACGCAGTATTTT	CSARDPGQGTDTQYF